The next 10 T cell receptor beta chains were all read from a single sample in a study of T-cell reconstitution after alpha-beta-depleted transplantation in children. Researchers prepared the TCRbeta library using unique molecular identifiers, the study reports. TCRdb analysed the PCR reads with MiXCR anew, one entry per CDR3 protein. The sample consists of around 270,000 distinct CDR3 sequences, 10% of them appearing once. Sequencing was performed on PBMCs, taken before TCRalphabeta/CD19-depleted stem cell transplant. The receptors come from a boy younger than two with acute myeloid leukemia, due to receive a stem cell transplant.

This clonotype showed up many times. This rearrangement joins TRBV10-3 to TRBJ2-7; D not certain. The CDR3 is 12 residues long. Trimming took off 4 bases at V and 6 bases at J, with 10 bases between the two ends. The V gene's germline CDR1 is ENHRY and CDR2 SYGVKD. The CDR3: CAISGGEGEQYF. Here the CDR3 DNA reads TGTGCCATCAGTGGGGGTGAAGGCGAGCAGTACTTC.

In its sample, this clonotype was seen many times. The V gene is TRBV6-5, the J gene TRBJ2-1; D gene uncertain. Germline-derived CDR1 and CDR2 are MNHEY and SVGAGI. Between the trimmed V and J ends, which lost 5 bases and 16 bases, there was a span of 15 bases. The CDR3 runs 11 residues. The CDR3 here is CASSLGPQRFF. The CDR3 DNA is TGTGCCAGCAGTCTGGGCCCCCAGCGATTCTTC.

The table lists this clonotype with many counts. The rearrangement links TRBV7-3 to TRBJ2-2; the match to TRBD1 covers 10 bases. Germline loops: CDR1 SGHTA, CDR2 FQGTGA. The CDR3 totals 14 residues. With V trimmed by 6 bases and J by 4 bases, 2 bases remained unmatched. The CDR3, as DNA: TGTGCCAGCAGGAGACAGGGGGCCACCGGGGAGCTGTTTTTT. This sequence encodes CASRRQGATGELFF.

This clonotype was observed at least ten times. The CDR3 spells CASSLGHRHF. CDR3 DNA sequence: TGTGCCAGCAGTCTCGGGCATCGGCATTTT. J is TRBJ1-5 and V is TRBV27; D is undetermined. V was cut by 5 bases and J by 15 bases, with 11 bases left in between. The germline V gene has CDR1 MNHEY and CDR2 SMNVEV (reference sequence). The CDR3 contains 10 residues.

This chain connects TRBV10-3 to TRBJ1-1; 8 bases line up with TRBD1. The CDR3 covers 12 residues. Losses at the gene ends were 8 bases for V and 1 base for J; bases not matched to a gene: 0. CDR1 is ENHRY and CDR2 is SYGVKD in the germline V gene. CDR3 protein: CAIGTGNTEAFF. DNA for the CDR3: TGTGCCATCGGGACAGGGAACACTGAAGCTTTCTTT.

The table lists this clonotype with many counts. The rearrangement joins TRBV28 to TRBJ2-7; D not resolved. Trimming cost V 6 bases and J 0 bases, with 9 bases left between them. The germline gives CDR1 MDHEN, CDR2 SYDVKM. The length of the CDR3 is 13 residues. The CDR3 coding sequence is TGTGCCAGCAGGGGCTGGTCCTCCTACGAGCAGTACTTC. Its translation: CASRGWSSYEQYF.

Ten or more counts support this clonotype. The J gene is TRBJ2-3, the V gene TRBV7-2; D gene uncertain. Trimming pared 5 bases from V and 4 bases from J, leaving 7 bases between. The CDR3 sequence is 12 residues long. The germline CDR1 and CDR2 sequences are SGHTA and FQGNSA. The CDR3 DNA reads TGTGCCAGCAGCCTATATGCAGATACGCAGTATTTT. This sequence encodes CASSLYADTQYF.

This chain links TRBV10-3 with TRBJ1-2; TRBD1 aligns across 8 bases. The germline V gene encodes CDR1 ENHRY and CDR2 SYGVKD. The junction had 4 bases not matched to a gene; V was cut back by 7 bases and J by 6 bases. The CDR3 has 12 amino acids. CDR3 amino acids: CAITGQGDGYTF. CDR3 nucleotides: TGTGCCATCACCGGACAGGGAGATGGCTACACCTTC.

This clonotype was counted at least ten times. The V and J genes are TRBV7-8 and TRBJ2-7; TRBD2 aligns across 9 bases. The germline V gene has CDR1 SGHVS and CDR2 FQNEAQ. Germline trimming cut 1 base from V and 3 bases from J; bases unmatched to any gene: 4. This CDR3 has 15 residues. The CDR3 reads CASSLDRAGGYEQYF. DNA of the CDR3: TGTGCCAGCAGCTTAGATCGAGCGGGAGGCTACGAGCAGTACTTC.

This clonotype was detected ten times or more. The chain couples TRBV12-3 or TRBV12-4 to TRBJ1-6, with D perhaps TRBD1 (5 bases). This CDR3 comprises 15 residues. V was cut by 2 bases and J by 8 bases, with 13 bases left in between. The CDR3 loop reads CASSLRAGWDSPLHF. CDR3 sequence (DNA): TGTGCCAGCAGTTTACGGGCAGGGTGGGATTCACCCCTCCACTTT.